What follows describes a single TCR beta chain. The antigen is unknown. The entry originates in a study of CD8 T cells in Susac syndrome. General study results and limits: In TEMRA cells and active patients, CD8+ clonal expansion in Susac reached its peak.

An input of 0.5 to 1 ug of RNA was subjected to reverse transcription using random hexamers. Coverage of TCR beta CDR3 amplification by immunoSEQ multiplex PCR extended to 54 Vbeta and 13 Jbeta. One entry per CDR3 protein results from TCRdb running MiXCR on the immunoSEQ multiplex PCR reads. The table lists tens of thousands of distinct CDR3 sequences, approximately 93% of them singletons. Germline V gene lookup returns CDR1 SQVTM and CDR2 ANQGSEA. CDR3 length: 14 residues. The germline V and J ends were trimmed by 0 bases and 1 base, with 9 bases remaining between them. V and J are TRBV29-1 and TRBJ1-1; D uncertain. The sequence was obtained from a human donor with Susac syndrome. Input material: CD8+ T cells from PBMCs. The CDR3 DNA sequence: TGCAGCGTTGAAGATCTTGGGCAGAACACTGAAGCTTTCTTT. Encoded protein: CSVEDLGQNTEAFF.